In this sample, the clone carrying this TCR beta chain turned up once. The germline V gene has CDR1 MNHEY and CDR2 SMNVEV (reference sequence). The CDR3 totals 11 residues. V was clipped by 3 bases and J by 8 bases, with 7 bases between them. This specimen comes from a study of T cell responses to AZD1222 COVID-19 vaccine. Profiling relied on immunoSEQ multiplex PCR, and the TCRdb table lists in-frame clones only, not all of them. This sample carries approximately 150,000 clones, approximately 94% of them seen once, and the ten largest clones take roughly 5%. The rearrangement uses TRBV27 and TRBJ1-2, with D unclear. Sequenced material: peripheral blood, taken 28 days after the second AZD1222 dose. This clonotype originated in an adult who received the AZD1222 COVID-19 vaccine. The DNA of the CDR3 is TGTGCCAGCAGTTTGCTGGCCGGCTACACCTTC. This sequence encodes CASSLLAGYTF.